The 23 T cell receptor beta chains reported below all come from one sample, sequenced in a study of blood T cell repertoires in COVID-19. Profiling relied on immunoSEQ multiplex PCR, and the TCRdb table lists in-frame clones only, not all of them. The sample has a few hundred thousand clones, 80% seen once. Sequencing was carried out using peripheral blood. These receptor sequences come from a human donor in a cohort sampled during active COVID-19.

The table lists this clone with a count of one. CDR3 sequence: CASSYANRATNEKLFF. CDR3 nucleotides: TGTGCCAGCAGTTACGCAAACAGGGCAACTAATGAAAAACTGTTTTTT. J is TRBJ1-4 and V is TRBV6-5; D might be TRBD1 (6 bases). This CDR3 region has 16 residues. The V gene's germline CDR1 is MNHEY and CDR2 SVGAGI. Trimming cost V 2 bases and J 0 bases, with 10 bases left between them.

V is TRBV19 and J is TRBJ2-2; 7 bases align to TRBD2. V dropped 6 bases and J dropped 0; count of bases not matched to a gene: 10. Germline V lookup: CDR1 LNHDA, CDR2 SQIVND (reference sequence). The CDR3 runs 17 residues. The CDR3 loop is CASSAPTGGPNTGELFF. The CDR3 bases are TGTGCCAGTAGCGCCCCCACGGGAGGCCCGAACACCGGGGAGCTGTTTTTT.

This rearrangement joins TRBV7-9 to TRBJ1-1, with no clear D. Looked up from germline, CDR1 is SEHNR and CDR2 is FQNEAQ (reference sequence). CDR3 length: 15 residues. The V end lost 5 bases, the J end lost 2 bases, and 15 bases lay between the germline ends. The CDR3 DNA is TGTGCCAGCAGCCTCGGCGGGAGGGCAAACACTGAAGCTTTCTTT. This encodes CASSLGGRANTEAFF. The whole variable domain, filled in from reference TRBV7-9 and TRBJ1-1, reads DTGVSQNPRHKITKRGQNVTFRCDPISEHNRLYWYRQTLGQGPEFLTYFQNEAQLEKSRLLSDRFSAERPKGSFSTLEIQRTEQGDSAMYLCASSLGGRANTEAFFGQGTRLTVV.

The chain joins TRBV28 to TRBJ2-1, with TRBD1 identical over 7 bases. The CDR3 extends over 13 amino acids. With 6 bases clipped from V and 5 bases from J, the junction kept 4 bases outside the gene matches. Per the germline V gene, CDR1 is MDHEN and CDR2 is SYDVKM. The CDR3: CASRQGWDNEQFF. In DNA, the CDR3 is TGTGCCAGCAGACAGGGGTGGGACAATGAGCAGTTCTTC.

This rearrangement joins TRBV5-1 to TRBJ2-3; D is perhaps TRBD1 (5 bases). V was trimmed by 4 bases and J by 6 bases, leaving 15 bases between them. CDR1 SGHRS and CDR2 YFSETQ come from the germline V gene. The CDR3 has 14 amino acids. CDR3 sequence reads: CASSLSSRVDTQYF. The CDR3 DNA reads as TGCGCCAGCAGCCTGTCCTCCAGGGTCGATACGCAGTATTTT.

The chain links TRBV27 to TRBJ1-5; a possible D gene is TRBD1 (6 bases). This CDR3 region has 16 residues. CDR1 and CDR2 (germline): MNHEY, SMNVEV (reference sequence). V lost 6 bases to trimming and J lost 7 bases, with 22 bases between them. Written as DNA, the CDR3 is TGTGCCAGCAGCCCCCAAAGGCAGGGGAGTGGGCAGCCCCAGCATTTT. Protein: CASSPQRQGSGQPQHF.

V and J are TRBV27 and TRBJ2-7; TRBD2 aligns across 14 bases. V shed 6 bases, J shed 2 bases, and the junction held 3 bases outside the gene matches. This CDR3 contains 15 residues. Germline V gives CDR1 MNHEY, CDR2 SMNVEV (reference sequence). The CDR3 reads CASRRLAGGPYEQYF. The CDR3 coding sequence is TGTGCCAGCAGGCGACTAGCGGGAGGGCCCTACGAGCAGTACTTC.

This rearrangement joins TRBV19 to TRBJ2-5; 7 positions agree with TRBD2. The CDR3 is 15 residues long. J lost 4 bases, V lost 3 bases, and 8 bases had no gene match. The germline V gene encodes CDR1 LNHDA and CDR2 SQIVND (reference sequence). DNA for the CDR3: TGTGCCAGTAGTATCGGGCAAACGGGAGGAGAGACCCAGTACTTC. Protein: CASSIGQTGGETQYF. Variable domain in full (rest from reference TRBV19 and TRBJ2-5): DGGITQSPKYLFRKEGQNVTLSCEQNLNHDAMYWYRQDPGQGLRLIYYSQIVNDFQKGDIAEGYSVSREKKESFPLTVTSAQKNPTAFYLCASSIGQTGGETQYFGPGTRLLVL.

V gene TRBV20-1 combines with J gene TRBJ1-5, with a tentative D call TRBD1 (5 bases). The germline V gene has CDR1 DFQATT and CDR2 SNEGSKA (reference sequence). This CDR3 comprises 13 residues. Trimming cost V 3 bases and J 7 bases, with 13 bases left between them. This CDR3 is CSASWGGYQPQHF. In nucleotides, the CDR3 is TGCAGTGCTAGTTGGGGGGGTTACCAGCCCCAGCATTTT.

Remarks on this clone: Within the sample, other DNA sequences also encode this same CDR3. The gene calls are TRBV28 and TRBJ1-1; 11 positions agree with TRBD1. The germline CDR1 and CDR2 sequences are MDHEN and SYDVKM. The CDR3 has 15 residues. V shed 6 bases and J 1 base; nucleotides not matched to a gene: 4. CDR3 in amino acids: CASSGQGAGNTEAFF. The CDR3 DNA reads TGTGCCAGCAGCGGACAGGGGGCAGGGAACACTGAAGCTTTCTTT.

The chain links TRBV6-5 to TRBJ1-1, with a tentative D call TRBD1 (6 bases). CDR3 length: 16 residues. Trimming cost V 2 bases and J 5 bases, with 18 bases left between them. Per germline, CDR1 MNHEY and CDR2 SVGAGI. The CDR3 coding sequence is TGTGCCAGCAGTTACGCTTTTCGAGGGGGTTGGACTGAAGCTTTCTTT. It encodes CASSYAFRGGWTEAFF.

V is TRBV9 and J is TRBJ2-5, with 8 positions matching TRBD1. The V gene's germline CDR1 is SGDLS and CDR2 YYNGEE. The V segment lost 0 bases and the J segment 1 base; nucleotides outside the gene matches: 5. This CDR3 is built from 16 residues. The CDR3 sequence: CASSVGRGRRQETQYF. The CDR3 DNA follows: TGTGCCAGCAGCGTAGGCAGGGGGCGTCGCCAAGAGACCCAGTACTTC.

The rearrangement links TRBV5-1 to TRBJ2-3, with TRBD1 matching 8 bases. Per the germline V gene, CDR1 is SGHRS and CDR2 is YFSETQ. CDR3 size: 15 residues. V trimming: 0 bases; J trimming: 3 bases; junction bases outside the gene matches: 3. CDR3: CASSLAGTGTDTQYF. The CDR3 DNA sequence: TGCGCCAGCAGCTTGGCCGGGACAGGTACAGATACGCAGTATTTT. Variable domain in full (rest from reference TRBV5-1 and TRBJ2-3): KAGVTQTPRYLIKTRGQQVTLSCSPISGHRSVSWYQQTPGQGLQFLFEYFSETQRNKGNFPGRFSGRQFSNSRSEMNVSTLELGDSALYLCASSLAGTGTDTQYFGPGTRLTVL.

The rearrangement uses TRBV7-2 and TRBJ1-1; TRBD1 matches at 7 bases. CDR3 length: 14 residues. CDR1 is SGHTA and CDR2 is FQGNSA in the germline V gene. The junction had 4 bases not matched to a gene; V was cut back by 2 bases and J by 4 bases. CDR3 in DNA: TGTGCCAGCAGCTTAAGACAGGGTGGCACTGAAGCTTTCTTT. It encodes CASSLRQGGTEAFF.

This chain links TRBV19 with TRBJ2-7; 10 bases agree with TRBD2. Unmatched junction bases numbered 4, after V lost 0 bases and J lost 5 bases. In germline, CDR1 is LNHDA, CDR2 SQIVND (reference sequence). The CDR3 is made up of 15 amino acids. This CDR3 is CASSIDLGLADEQYF. The CDR3, as DNA: TGTGCCAGTAGTATAGATCTAGGACTAGCGGACGAGCAGTACTTC.

This clone was seen a handful of times. V and J are TRBV7-2 and TRBJ1-1; no definite D call. CDR1 is SGHTA and CDR2 is FQGNSA in the germline V gene. The V and J ends lost 1 base and 5 bases respectively, with 8 bases between them. The CDR3 totals 13 residues. DNA of the CDR3: TGTGCCAGCAGCTTAGAACGGTGGACTGAAGCTTTCTTT. Residues: CASSLERWTEAFF.

The chain joins TRBV30 to TRBJ2-1; the match to TRBD2 covers 13 bases. In germline, CDR1 is GTSNPN, CDR2 SVGIG (reference sequence). V was pared by 2 bases and J by 4 bases, with 2 bases of the junction left unmatched. The CDR3 runs 15 residues. The CDR3 bases are TGTGCCTGGAGTCAGGGACTAGCGGGATACAATGAGCAGTTCTTC. This translates into CAWSQGLAGYNEQFF.

This chain connects TRBV6-6 to TRBJ2-1; D perhaps matches TRBD2 (5 bases). The CDR3 runs to 13 residues. Trimming shortened V by 6 bases and J by 3 bases, and 9 bases separated the two germline ends. Looked up from germline, CDR1 is MNHNY and CDR2 is SVGAGI (reference sequence). In nucleotides, the CDR3 is TGTGCCAGCAGAAACCGGGGCTACAATGAGCAGTTCTTC. Amino acid sequence: CASRNRGYNEQFF.

The chain joins TRBV5-1 to TRBJ2-1, with 12 bases that match TRBD1. CDR1 and CDR2 (germline): SGHRS, YFSETQ. J was trimmed by 6 bases and V by 7 bases; bases with no gene match: 26. This CDR3 is built from 21 residues. The CDR3 protein is CASSFYPNSLPRDRGLNEQFF. The CDR3 DNA reads as TGCGCCAGCTCTTTTTACCCCAATAGCCTACCCCGGGACAGGGGGCTCAATGAGCAGTTCTTC.

As DNA, the CDR3 is TGTGCCAGCAGCCTTAGGACAGGGATTGGAAACACCATATATTTT. Protein sequence: CASSLRTGIGNTIYF. The chain uses TRBV3-1 (or the pseudogene TRBV3-2) and TRBJ1-3, with 8 nucleotides matching TRBD1. The CDR3 has 15 residues. With V trimmed by 4 bases and J by 3 bases, 5 bases remained unmatched. Germline-derived CDR1 and CDR2 are LGHDT and YNNKEL (reference sequence).

This chain connects TRBV5-1 to TRBJ1-6, with TRBD1 matching 9 bases. CDR1 is SGHRS and CDR2 is YFSETQ in the germline V gene. V shed 2 bases, J shed 6 bases, and the junction held 6 bases outside the gene matches. This CDR3 has 16 amino acids. The DNA of the CDR3 is TGCGCCAGCAGCTTTACAGGGGGCGCGGGTAATTCACCCCTCCACTTT. It encodes CASSFTGGAGNSPLHF. The full variable domain, with the rest looked up from reference TRBV5-1 and TRBJ1-6, is KAGVTQTPRYLIKTRGQQVTLSCSPISGHRSVSWYQQTPGQGLQFLFEYFSETQRNKGNFPGRFSGRQFSNSRSEMNVSTLELGDSALYLCASSFTGGAGNSPLHFGNGTRLTVT.

The rearrangement links TRBV5-6 to TRBJ1-6; D unresolved. The CDR3 covers 12 residues. The germline CDR1 and CDR2 sequences are SGHDT and YYEEEE. V was trimmed by 0 bases and J by 8 bases, leaving 3 bases between them. CDR3 region: CASSLAYSPLHF. Written as DNA, the CDR3 is TGTGCCAGCAGCTTGGCCTATTCACCCCTCCACTTT. Drawing the rest from reference TRBV5-6 and TRBJ1-6, the complete variable domain is DAGVTQSPTHLIKTRGQQVTLRCSPKSGHDTVSWYQQALGQGPQFIFQYYEEEERQRGNFPDRFSGHQFPNYSSELNVNALLLGDSALYLCASSLAYSPLHFGNGTRLTVT.

This clone was detected a few times. This chain uses TRBV19 with TRBJ2-1, with D perhaps matching TRBD2 (6 bases). The CDR3 is made up of 14 amino acids. Germline V lookup: CDR1 LNHDA, CDR2 SQIVND (reference sequence). V gave up 4 bases and J gave up 6 bases, with 13 bases separating them. The CDR3 sequence: CASSTPGLSNEQFF. The CDR3, as DNA: TGTGCCAGTAGTACCCCGGGACTTTCCAATGAGCAGTTCTTC.